Given below is one T cell receptor (beta chain) in context. The target antigen is unknown. This specimen belongs to a study of vaccination effects on CD4 cells after COVID-19. The wider study: Relative to the second dose, post-vaccine samples were obtained a median of 72 days later.

V gave up 1 base and J gave up 1 base, with 13 bases separating them. The CDR3 totals 16 residues. Per germline, CDR1 MGHRA and CDR2 YSYEKL. Antigen-specific CD4+ T cell clonotypes were called by their expansion after viral peptide-pool culture in ViraFEST. Subsequent to 10 days of culture, CD4+ T cells were isolated. BNT162b2 vaccine or mRNA-1273 vaccine was given to participants in two doses. On day 3 and again on day 7, half the medium was replaced with IL-2 medium. Overall study findings and caveats: The study found marked clonal contraction of infection- and vaccine-induced clones late after vaccination. Convalescent patients were scarce, and early post-infection timepoints were absent.

Sequencing used immunoSEQ multiplex PCR; TCRdb keeps in-frame clones, though not all of them. Of about 30,000 clones in the sample, around 75% were seen once. The TCR sequence derives from a human donor who received a COVID-19 vaccine. This chain connects TRBV4-1 to TRBJ1-2; possibly TRBD1 for D (6 bases). The source material was CD4+ T cells from PBMCs cultured with HCoV-229E spike peptides, sampled after COVID-19 vaccination. The CDR3, as DNA: TGCGCCAGCAGCCAAGTTCTCACAGGGAGTAACTATGGCTACACCTTC. Translating gives CASSQVLTGSNYGYTF.